The 30 T cell receptor beta chains given below trace back to one sample, sequenced in a study of blood T cell repertoires in COVID-19. Measured with immunoSEQ multiplex PCR; TCRdb has only the in-frame clones, and not every one. The sample shows around 200,000 clones, around 82% of them seen only once. Sequencing was done on a sample of peripheral blood. These receptors originate from a woman between 45 and 60 years old with acute or convalescent COVID-19.

The chain employs TRBV10-3 and TRBJ1-5; 12 bases line up with TRBD1. Trimming at V came to 6 bases and at J to 7 bases, leaving 7 bases not matched to a gene. Per the germline V gene, CDR1 is ENHRY and CDR2 is SYGVKD. The CDR3 runs to 15 residues. The CDR3 spells CAIRSGTGGGQPQHF. CDR3 nucleotide sequence: TGTGCCATCAGGTCCGGGACAGGGGGCGGACAGCCCCAGCATTTT.

The chain combines TRBV5-1 with TRBJ2-7, with TRBD2 matching over 7 bases. J was trimmed by 4 bases and V by 8 bases; bases with no gene match: 9. This CDR3 is 13 amino acids long. Germline-derived CDR1 and CDR2 are SGHRS and YFSETQ. The CDR3 DNA sequence: TGCGCCAGTAATCCCGAAGCGGGGTACGAGCAGTACTTC. Translated, it gives CASNPEAGYEQYF.

The V gene is TRBV2, the J gene TRBJ2-7; TRBD2 agrees at 13 bases. This CDR3 spans 16 amino acids. V lost 4 bases, J lost 2 bases, and 5 bases stayed unmatched. CDR1 is SNHLY and CDR2 is FYNNEI in the germline V gene. Here the CDR3 DNA reads TGTGCCAGCAGTGCCCCGACTAGCGGGAGGACCTACGAGCAGTACTTC. It specifies CASSAPTSGRTYEQYF.

The V call is TRBV6-5, the J call TRBJ2-1; D call uncertain. The V gene lost 6 bases and the J gene lost 6 bases, with 12 bases spanning the gap. This CDR3 comprises 13 residues. Germline values: CDR1 MNHEY, CDR2 SVGAGI. The CDR3 DNA reads TGTGCCAGCAGGAGGCTAGAAAGCAATGAGCAGTTCTTC. This encodes CASRRLESNEQFF.

The rearrangement joins TRBV20-1 to TRBJ1-2; 8 nucleotides match TRBD1. The CDR3 is made up of 14 amino acids. Germline CDR1 is DFQATT and CDR2 is SNEGSKA (reference sequence). V lost 3 bases, J lost 6 bases, and 9 bases stayed unmatched. The CDR3 DNA reads TGCAGTGCTAGTTCCAGGGGGCATGGGGATGGCTACACCTTC. Translation gives CSASSRGHGDGYTF.

The chain is built from TRBV15 and TRBJ2-7; 7 nucleotides align to TRBD2. The trim removed 0 bases at V and 3 bases at J, leaving 8 bases unmatched. This CDR3 has 16 residues. In germline, CDR1 is LNHNV, CDR2 YYDKDF (reference sequence). CDR3 amino acids: CATSREGSGLGYEQYF. The CDR3 bases are TGTGCCACCAGCAGAGAAGGGTCTGGACTAGGCTACGAGCAGTACTTC. Supplemented by reference TRBV15 and TRBJ2-7, the full variable domain reads DAMVIQNPRYQVTQFGKPVTLSCSQTLNHNVMYWYQQKSSQAPKLLFHYYDKDFNNEADTPDNFQSRRPNTSFCFLDIRSPGLGDTAMYLCATSREGSGLGYEQYFGPGTRLTVT.

The rearrangement links TRBV14 to TRBJ2-4, with 7 bases lining up with TRBD1. V lost 4 bases to trimming and J lost 13 bases; unmatched junction nucleotides: 7. The CDR3 is 12 amino acids. The germline V gene encodes CDR1 SGHDN and CDR2 FVKESK. The CDR3 nucleotides read TGTGCCAGCAGCCGAACCGGGACAGCGCAGTACTTC. It codes for CASSRTGTAQYF.

To note about this clone: A junction end diverges from the germline sequence, so it may reflect a read error. V is TRBV5-1 and J is TRBJ2-2; the D gene is possibly TRBD2 (6 bases). CDR1 and CDR2 (germline): SGHRS, YFSETQ. The CDR3 loop spans 17 amino acids. CDR3 sequence (DNA): TGCGCCAGCAGCGCCCTAACTAGCATCGCGAACGCCGGGGAGCTGTTTTTT. The encoded protein is CASSALTSIANAGELFF.

The genes are TRBV15 and TRBJ2-1; no clear D gene. CDR1 LNHNV and CDR2 YYDKDF come from the germline V gene (reference sequence). V shed 1 base and J shed 3 bases, with 13 bases lying between them. This CDR3 spans 16 amino acids. This chain's CDR3 is CATSRVGENNYNEQFF. The CDR3 coding sequence is TGTGCCACCAGCAGAGTCGGAGAGAACAACTACAATGAGCAGTTCTTC.

The rearrangement joins TRBV3-1 (or the pseudogene TRBV3-2) to TRBJ2-7, with TRBD1 matching 10 bases. Germline lookup yields CDR1 LGHDT and CDR2 YNNKEL (reference sequence). The ends lost 4 bases at V and 7 bases at J; junction bases unmatched: 13. This CDR3 contains 16 residues. The DNA for the CDR3 is TGTGCCAGCAGCCCGAAGACCGGGACAGGGGCCCTGGAGCAGTACTTC. This encodes CASSPKTGTGALEQYF.

The rearrangement joins TRBV5-1 to TRBJ1-6; weak D call: TRBD1 (5 bases). The CDR3 is made up of 15 amino acids. Germline V lookup: CDR1 SGHRS, CDR2 YFSETQ. V was clipped by 3 bases and J by 7 bases, with 14 bases between them. The CDR3 loop reads CASSSTGIRNSPLHF. In DNA, the CDR3 is TGCGCCAGCAGCTCTACAGGCATTCGGAATTCACCCCTCCACTTT.

This sequence joins TRBV5-1 and TRBJ2-3; 7 bases map to TRBD2. The CDR3 spans 14 residues. Trimming took 1 base from V and 5 from J; bases not matched to a gene: 4. Germline V lookup: CDR1 SGHRS, CDR2 YFSETQ. CDR3 nucleotides: TGCGCCAGCAGCTTGCAGCGGGAAGGAGATACGCAGTATTTT. This gives the protein CASSLQREGDTQYF.

The chain joins TRBV5-1 to TRBJ2-5; 11 bases map to TRBD2. The J segment lost 5 bases and the V segment lost 0 bases, leaving 6 bases of the junction unmatched. CDR1 and CDR2 from the germline V gene are SGHRS and YFSETQ. The CDR3 runs to 16 residues. This CDR3 reads CASSLDTSGRGETQYF. The DNA of the CDR3 is TGCGCCAGCAGCTTGGATACTAGCGGGAGAGGGGAGACCCAGTACTTC.

V is TRBV5-4 and J is TRBJ2-7, with 10 bases fitting TRBD2. Germline V gives CDR1 SGHNT, CDR2 YYREEE (reference sequence). CDR3 length equals 14 residues. The J segment lost 0 bases and the V segment lost 4 bases, leaving 1 base of the junction unmatched. CDR3 coding DNA: TGTGCCAGCAGCCCTAGCGGGAGCTCCTACGAGCAGTACTTC. This codes for CASSPSGSSYEQYF.

This chain joins TRBV9 and TRBJ2-1; TRBD2 matches 10 bases. CDR1 is SGDLS, CDR2 YYNGEE, per germline. There are 15 residues in the CDR3. V shed 7 bases and J 4 bases; nucleotides not matched to a gene: 8. CDR3 sequence (DNA): TGTGCCAGCGTTAAGCGGGAGGGGCTTTACAATGAGCAGTTCTTC. It is translated as CASVKREGLYNEQFF.

V and J are TRBV5-3 and TRBJ1-2; D not certain. TRBV5-3 is assigned to the ORF class and has an uncertain function. Trimming removed 4 bases at V and 1 base at J, with 2 bases between. The CDR3 is made up of 11 amino acids. The CDR3 loop reads CARSLNYGYTF. As DNA, the CDR3 is TGTGCCAGAAGCCTTAACTATGGCTACACCTTC.

The rearrangement links TRBV6-1 to TRBJ2-7; the match to TRBD1 covers 11 bases. CDR1 and CDR2 (germline): MNHNS, SASEGT. V was pared by 2 bases and J by 3 bases, with 6 bases of the junction left unmatched. There are 16 residues in the CDR3. The CDR3 nucleotides are TGTGCCAGCAGTGAATTTGTTGGGACAGGGGGCTACGAGCAGTACTTC. This codes for CASSEFVGTGGYEQYF.

V and J are TRBV2 and TRBJ2-7; D not certain. Per the germline V gene, CDR1 is SNHLY and CDR2 is FYNNEI. Between the trimmed V and J ends, which lost 4 bases and 7 bases, there was a span of 8 bases. The CDR3 has 11 residues. The chain's CDR3 is CASSALLEQYF. CDR3 nucleotide sequence: TGTGCCAGCAGTGCCCTCCTGGAGCAGTACTTC.

The chain uses TRBV6-5 and TRBJ1-2; D gene unclear. The ends were cut back, 2 bases at V and 4 bases at J, with 8 bases in the middle. The germline CDR1 and CDR2 sequences are MNHEY and SVGAGI. There are 13 residues in the CDR3. The CDR3 spells CASSYALSYGYTF. The CDR3 nucleotides read TGTGCCAGCAGTTACGCGTTGAGCTATGGCTACACCTTC.

The chain links TRBV30 to TRBJ1-2; possible D gene TRBD1, 6 bases. The V gene lost 3 bases and the J gene lost 4 bases, with 12 bases spanning the gap. Germline V gene data show CDR1 as GTSNPN and CDR2 as SVGIG (reference sequence). The CDR3 loop spans 13 amino acids. In DNA, the CDR3 is TGTGCCTGGAGGAGGGGGAGCGGCTATGGCTACACCTTC. Amino acids: CAWRRGSGYGYTF.

V is TRBV27 and J is TRBJ2-3, with 7 nucleotides matching TRBD2. This CDR3 is 13 amino acids long. Germline loops: CDR1 MNHEY, CDR2 SMNVEV (reference sequence). J lost 6 bases, V lost 3 bases, and 3 bases had no gene match. In DNA form, the CDR3 reads TGTGCCAGCAGTTTCGGGGGGAGCGATACGCAGTATTTT. Protein product: CASSFGGSDTQYF.

This sequence joins TRBV6-5 and TRBJ1-5; 7 bases agree with TRBD1. This CDR3 comprises 14 residues. In germline, CDR1 is MNHEY, CDR2 SVGAGI. V shed 10 bases and J 5 bases; nucleotides not matched to a gene: 11. This CDR3 is CAIRQGEPDQPQHF. CDR3 nucleotides: TGTGCCATACGACAGGGCGAACCGGATCAGCCCCAGCATTTT.

The chain employs TRBV28 and TRBJ2-7, with TRBD2 matching over 9 bases. J lost 7 bases, V lost 10 bases, and 11 bases had no gene match. The CDR3 has 13 amino acids. The germline V gene encodes CDR1 MDHEN and CDR2 SYDVKM. The CDR3 loop reads CATRTSEIREQYF. The CDR3 DNA reads TGTGCCACCCGGACTAGCGAGATAAGGGAGCAGTACTTC.

The V and J genes are TRBV7-9 and TRBJ1-6; D may be TRBD1 (5 bases). Trimming took off 6 bases at V and 6 bases at J, with 12 bases between the two ends. Per germline, CDR1 SEHNR and CDR2 FQNEAQ (reference sequence). The CDR3 sequence is 14 residues long. The CDR3 DNA reads as TGTGCCAGCAGGACCATGGGGGGTAATTCACCCCTCCACTTT. This codes for CASRTMGGNSPLHF. Together with reference TRBV7-9 and TRBJ1-6, the CDR3 gives the full variable domain: DTGVSQNPRHKITKRGQNVTFRCDPISEHNRLYWYRQTLGQGPEFLTYFQNEAQLEKSRLLSDRFSAERPKGSFSTLEIQRTEQGDSAMYLCASRTMGGNSPLHFGNGTRLTVT.

This clone came up a few times. The V and J genes are TRBV5-8 and TRBJ1-6, with 8 bases that match TRBD1. Germline CDR1 reads SGHTS; CDR2 reads YDEGEE. V shed 5 bases, J shed 14 bases, and the junction held 9 bases outside the gene matches. This CDR3 has 13 amino acids. As DNA, the CDR3 is TGTGCCAGCAGTCGGAATGGACAGGGTGCCCTCCACTTT. It encodes CASSRNGQGALHF.

The chain links TRBV28 to TRBJ2-5; D is unresolved. Germline CDR1 reads MDHEN; CDR2 reads SYDVKM. Trimming left V 6 bases short and J 0 bases short, with 5 bases between. There are 12 residues in the CDR3. The CDR3 is CASSPDQETQYF. The CDR3 region has the DNA TGTGCCAGCAGCCCAGACCAAGAGACCCAGTACTTC.

The J gene is TRBJ1-4, the V gene TRBV7-6, with D tentatively TRBD1 (6 bases). Per the germline V gene, CDR1 is SGHVS and CDR2 is FNYEAQ. The CDR3 sequence is 15 residues long. Trimming cost V 1 base and J 10 bases, with 16 bases left between them. For the CDR3, the DNA is TGTGCCAGCAGCTTAGGTGGACAGAGGTACCGAAAACTGTTTTTT. Protein sequence: CASSLGGQRYRKLFF.

This clone was counted only a few times. The chain joins TRBV5-1 to TRBJ2-5; 7 bases match TRBD2. The CDR3 sequence is 13 residues long. V lost 4 bases and J lost 5; bases outside the gene matches: 5. In germline, CDR1 is SGHRS, CDR2 YFSETQ. CDR3 sequence: CASSKSGTETQYF. CDR3 DNA: TGCGCCAGCAGCAAGAGCGGGACGGAGACCCAGTACTTC. Full variable domain (missing parts from reference TRBV5-1 and TRBJ2-5): KAGVTQTPRYLIKTRGQQVTLSCSPISGHRSVSWYQQTPGQGLQFLFEYFSETQRNKGNFPGRFSGRQFSNSRSEMNVSTLELGDSALYLCASSKSGTETQYFGPGTRLLVL.

The chain uses TRBV11-1 and TRBJ2-1, with 7 bases fitting TRBD1. Trimming cost V 5 bases and J 4 bases; bases outside gene matches: 5. Looked up from germline, CDR1 is SGHAT and CDR2 is FQDESV (reference sequence). The CDR3 runs to 14 residues. The DNA for the CDR3 is TGTGCCAGCAGCGCCGGGACAGAATACAATGAGCAGTTCTTC. This sequence encodes CASSAGTEYNEQFF.

The chain couples TRBV4-1 to TRBJ2-1, with D possibly TRBD2 on 7 matching bases. The CDR3 loop spans 17 amino acids. Germline CDR1 is MGHRA and CDR2 is YSYEKL. With 0 bases removed from V and 7 bases from J, the gap between germline ends came to 19 bases. The CDR3 loop is CASSQDLARGGGNEQFF. CDR3 DNA: TGCGCCAGCAGCCAAGATCTGGCCAGGGGCGGGGGAAATGAGCAGTTCTTC.